Listed below are T cell receptor beta chains from one sample, sequenced in a study of response to subunit inactivated influenza vaccine. From the RT-PCR reads, TCRdb called clonotypes with MiXCR, one entry per CDR3 protein. The repertoire holds roughly 700,000 distinct CDR3 sequences, with about 15% as singletons. The sequencing here drew on PBMCs from blood, taken roughly 15 days before vaccination. All receptors come from a man aged 45-65 years who received an inactivated influenza vaccine. The CDR3 runs from the conserved cysteine through the conserved F or W. The order of the fields is V gene, J gene, CDR3 length, D gene, clone size, CDR3 DNA, CDR3 protein. A D gene is named only where the DNA matches it firmly. Size is omitted from some rows. Given values are once, few, many or a class for expanded clones.

>TRBV12-3/TRBV12-4|TRBJ1-6|14|TRBD1|-
TGTGCCAGCAGCCCCTCCAGGGGGTGGTCACCCCTCCACTTT
CASSPSRGWSPLHF
>TRBV11-1|TRBJ2-5|19|TRBD1|few
TGTGCCAGCAGCTGGCCGGGACAGGGATTTATATCCCCCCAAGAGACCCAGTACTTC
CASSWPGQGFISPQETQYF
>TRBV7-8|TRBJ2-5|16|-|few
TGTGCCAGCAGCTTAGTAAGGATTTCCCCTAAAGAGACCCAGTACTTC
CASSLVRISPKETQYF
>TRBV20-1|TRBJ2-5|16|TRBD2|-
TGCAGTGCTAGAGTGGGGGCGGGAGGGCCCCAAGAGACCCAGTACTTC
CSARVGAGGPQETQYF
>TRBV4-3|TRBJ2-1|17|TRBD2|-
TGCGCCAGCAGCCGCGGACTAGCGGGTAGCTCCTACAATGAGCAGTTCTTC
CASSRGLAGSSYNEQFF
>TRBV5-1|TRBJ2-3|15|-|few
TGCGCCAGCAGCTTCGGATCGGGTTGGACAGATACGCAGTATTTT
CASSFGSGWTDTQYF
>TRBV9|TRBJ2-3|13|-|few
TGTGCCAGCAGCCCAGGAGGAGGGAGAGCTCCGTATTTT
CASSPGGGRAPYF
>TRBV11-2|TRBJ2-6|18|TRBD1|few
TGTGCCAGCAGCTCTCCCGGGACAGGGGCCCCTGGGGCCAACGTCCTGACTTTC
CASSSPGTGAPGANVLTF
>TRBV7-9|TRBJ2-6|16|TRBD1|few
TGTGCCAGCAGCGTACTACAGGGGGCTGGGGCCAACGTCCTGACTTTC
CASSVLQGAGANVLTF
>TRBV12-3/TRBV12-4|TRBJ2-1|14|-|-
TGTGCCAGCAGCCCAGGGTCGGGAGCTCGAGAGCAGTTCTTC
CASSPGSGAREQFF
>TRBV12-3/TRBV12-4|TRBJ2-7|13|-|few
TGTGCCAGCAGAGGGGGAACGACCTACGAGCAGTACTTC
CASRGGTTYEQYF
>TRBV7-9|TRBJ2-3|13|-|-
TGTGCCAGCAGCTATAGCGGCCCAGATACGCAGTATTTT
CASSYSGPDTQYF
>TRBV4-3|TRBJ2-1|16|-|many
TGCGCCAGCAGCCGCGAGGGGGGGACTCCGTACAATGAGCAGTTCTTC
CASSREGGTPYNEQFF
>TRBV20-1|TRBJ2-7|15|-|-
TGCAGTGCTCCACCGAGGATACCCCCCTCCTACGAGCAGTACTTC
CSAPPRIPPSYEQYF
>TRBV29-1|TRBJ2-7|13|-|-
TGCAGCGTTGAAAGGGGTTCCTCCTACGAGCAGTACTTC
CSVERGSSYEQYF
>TRBV7-8|TRBJ2-5|15|TRBD2|-
TGTGCCAGCAGCCCGACTAGCGGGATACAAGAGACCCAGTACTTC
CASSPTSGIQETQYF
>TRBV28|TRBJ2-1|16|TRBD2|few
TGTGCCAGCAGTTTCATCGGGACTAGCATTATCAATGAGCAGTTCTTC
CASSFIGTSIINEQFF
>TRBV20-1|TRBJ2-7|13|-|many
TGCAGTGCCGAAAGGGGTAGCTCCTACGAGCAGTACTTC
CSAERGSSYEQYF
>TRBV6-1|TRBJ2-7|14|-|few
TGTGCCAGCAGCCGTACACAGGGATCCTACGAGCAGTACTTC
CASSRTQGSYEQYF
>TRBV5-1|TRBJ2-7|14|-|-
-
CASSFGSGSYEQYF
>TRBV6-1|TRBJ2-5|13|-|-
TGTGCCAGCAGAATGACAGTTCAAGAGACCCAGTACTTC
CASRMTVQETQYF
>TRBV19|TRBJ1-6|15|TRBD1|-
TGTGCCAGTAGTGTCGACAGGGGTCGGAATTCACCCCTCCACTTT
CASSVDRGRNSPLHF
>TRBV28|TRBJ2-7|13|TRBD1|-
TGTGCCAGTCATGGGGACAGGGGCTACGAGCAGTACTTC
CASHGDRGYEQYF
>TRBV12-3/TRBV12-4|TRBJ2-1|15|-|many
TGTGCCAGCAGTCTGCCCTCTGTCCACGCGAATGAGCAGTTCTTC
CASSLPSVHANEQFF
>TRBV4-2|TRBJ2-1|14|-|few
TGTGCCAGCAGCCAAGATTCCAGGGTAAATGAGCAGTTCTTC
CASSQDSRVNEQFF
>TRBV6-2/TRBV6-3|TRBJ2-7|16|-|few
TGTGCCAGCAGTTATTCGCCCGCTGACGGCTCCTACGAGCAGTACTTC
CASSYSPADGSYEQYF
>TRBV20-1|TRBJ2-1|19|TRBD2|few
TGCAGTGCTAGAGTGTCCGTCAGCGGGAGGGTAGAGTCCTACAATGAGCAGTTCTTC
CSARVSVSGRVESYNEQFF
>TRBV6-1|TRBJ1-2|16|TRBD1|-
TGTGCCAGCAGTGTTTCGAGACAGGGGGCTAGTTATGGCTACACCTTC
CASSVSRQGASYGYTF
>TRBV6-4|TRBJ2-6|14|-|few
TGTGCCAGCCGTGGGGGCTCTGGGGCCAACGTCCTGACTTTC
CASRGGSGANVLTF
>TRBV5-1|TRBJ2-1|16|-|many
TGCGCCAGCAGCCCTGGGGACACCCTCTCCTACAATGAGCAGTTCTTC
CASSPGDTLSYNEQFF
>TRBV14|TRBJ2-7|15|TRBD2|-
TGTGCCAGCAGCCAGGGCGGGAGCCCGTCCTACGAGCAGTACTTC
CASSQGGSPSYEQYF
>TRBV7-9|TRBJ1-1|15|-|few
TGTGCCAGCAGCTCCCAACCCAGGGTTTCCGCTGAAGCTTTCTTT
CASSSQPRVSAEAFF
>TRBV7-2|TRBJ2-3|17|TRBD2|-
TGTGCCAGCAGCTTAGCGGGGACTAGCGGGAGCACAGATACGCAGTATTTT
CASSLAGTSGSTDTQYF
>TRBV12-3/TRBV12-4|TRBJ2-5|14|-|few
TGTGCCAGCACCGGCCCAACCGTAGAGGAGACCCAGTACTTC
CASTGPTVEETQYF
>TRBV7-9|TRBJ2-7|12|-|-
TGTGCCAGCAGCTTACCCTCGACAGAGCAGTACTTC
CASSLPSTEQYF
>TRBV15|TRBJ1-5|12|-|-
TGTGCCACCAGTAAGAGAGATCAGCCCCAGCATTTT
CATSKRDQPQHF
>TRBV5-1|TRBJ2-3|16|-|-
TGCGCCAGCAGCTTGGCCGGGTTGTGGGGCACAGATACGCAGTATTTT
CASSLAGLWGTDTQYF
>TRBV20-1|TRBJ1-3|14|-|many
TGCAGTGCTAGCCACCCAAACTCTGGAAACACCATATATTTT
CSASHPNSGNTIYF
>TRBV15|TRBJ2-1|17|TRBD2|many
TGTGCCACCAGCAGAGTATTGACTAGCGGGAGTGGTAATGAGCAGTTCTTC
CATSRVLTSGSGNEQFF
>TRBV2|TRBJ2-1|15|-|-
TGTGCCAGCAGTGAAGAAGGGACTTCTCACAATGAGCAGTTCTTC
CASSEEGTSHNEQFF
>TRBV4-3|TRBJ2-6|16|-|few
TGCGCCAGCAGCCAAGGCCTGCTCTCTGGGGCCAACGTCCTGACTTTC
CASSQGLLSGANVLTF
>TRBV5-1|TRBJ2-1|13|-|few
TGCGCCAGCAGTTACGTAAGGAGCGATGAGCAGTTCTTC
CASSYVRSDEQFF
>TRBV12-3/TRBV12-4|TRBJ1-1|14|-|many
TGTGCCAGCAGAGTAACAGGCATGAACACTGAAGCTTTCTTT
CASRVTGMNTEAFF
>TRBV27|TRBJ2-7|13|-|-
TGTGCCAGCAGAGGAACGGGCCGATACGAGCAGTACTTC
CASRGTGRYEQYF
>TRBV30|TRBJ1-1|14|-|once
TGTGCCTGGAATCCGACGGACTCCGCTGGGGAAGCTTTCTTT
CAWNPTDSAGEAFF